This TCR beta chain was sequenced for a study of regulatory T cells in long-lasting Graves disease listed by TCRdb under 2021. Looking at the study overall: This study used TCR sequencing and RNA sequencing of peripheral blood to compare persistent Graves' disease patients against newly diagnosed Graves' disease patients. The study took place in China and was registered as a clinical trial. TCR sequencing covered around 13 persistent and approximately 20 newly diagnosed Graves' disease patients, 33 samples in total.

TCRdb reprocessing: public reads trimmed at Q25 with fastp, clones called with MiXCR, in-frame beta chains kept. All rows with the same CDR3 protein become a single entry with the most common DNA and genes. Here the sample has roughly 780 distinct CDR3 sequences; around 50% occur a single time. Clones ranked in the top ten supply more than 20% of the sample. Paper-wide results and their limitations: The authors noted that the small sample size was a limitation that may lower accuracy. Patients with persistent disease shared more public clonotypes (about 2,700) than newly diagnosed patients did (roughly 970). Preferential use of TRBV28, TRBJ1-2 and TRBJ2-5 was observed in persistent disease, whereas TRBV20-1 and TRBJ2-1 were favored in newly diagnosed disease. Only peripheral blood was studied, because thyroid tissue, the primary lesion, was inaccessible. Compared with newly diagnosed patients, persistent Graves' disease patients had lower TCR Shannon entropy and fewer highly expanded clones, which suggests clonal expansion.

For both TCR sequencing and RNA sequencing, RNA was extracted from PBMCs using TRIzol. Graves' disease was diagnosed according to American Thyroid Association guidelines. Patients were recruited from an endocrinology department in Xi'an, China. Each patient gave approximately 10 milliliters of peripheral blood, collected in an EDTA anticoagulant tube. Ficoll Paque Plus density gradient separation was used to isolate PBMCs, and no further T cell sorting was done. An Agilent 2100 Bioanalyzer and agarose gel were used to check RNA quality, and a NanoDrop 2000 was used to measure RNA concentration. Comments on this clonotype: Its antigen target is currently unknown. Within one base of it there is no much larger clone, and no base qualities were kept.

The CDR1 and CDR2 encoded by the germline V gene are ENHRY and SYGVKD. Trimming leaves V shorter by 2 bases and J shorter by 7 bases, with the junction holding 11 bases beyond the gene matches. There are 15 amino acids in the CDR3, from cysteine to phenylalanine inclusive. Just the 45-base CDR3 DNA is kept, in frame starting at base 1. This material consisted of peripheral blood mononuclear cells (PBMCs), taken with antithyroid drug treatment, in newly diagnosed or persistent Graves disease (not recorded which). The clonotype was recovered from a female donor with Graves disease. Donor details come from another sample of the same person, matched by shared clones. Here the chain combines TRBV10-3 and TRBJ2-7; a stretch of 7 junction bases matches TRBD2. The DNA sequence follows: TGTGCCATCAGTGAGACCGCAGCGGGATTTCAGGAGCAGTACTTC. It specifies CAISETAAGFQEQYF.